A selection of T cell receptor beta chains follows, all from one sample in a study of T-cell memory formation after mild COVID-19. TCRdb reprocessed the 5' RACE reads via MiXCR and lists one record per CDR3 protein. This sample has some 100,000 distinct CDR3 sequences, with approximately 10% found just once. Material for sequencing was PBMCs or a T cell subset sorted from them (not recorded which). All receptors come from a man between 18 and 29 years old who had mild COVID-19 (a few samples of this study predate the infection). Cell type and time point are not known. Each CDR3 is given with its conserved first and last residue. The order of the fields is J gene, V gene, clone size, CDR3 protein. A clone size is listed for some rows: how often the clone was seen (once, few, many), or a class if it is expanded.

j_call: TRBJ2-3; v_call: TRBV10-3; clone_size: .; cdr3_aa: CAISERAGASTDTQYF
j_call: TRBJ2-5; v_call: TRBV7-8; clone_size: many; cdr3_aa: CASSTRTFQETQYF
j_call: TRBJ1-1; v_call: TRBV3-1; clone_size: few; cdr3_aa: CASSQDTAGTEAFF
j_call: TRBJ1-5; v_call: TRBV5-1; clone_size: .; cdr3_aa: CASSETGGLNQPQHF
j_call: TRBJ2-6; v_call: TRBV6-5; clone_size: .; cdr3_aa: CASSYGGLRGPGANVLTF
j_call: TRBJ2-2; v_call: TRBV10-3; clone_size: few; cdr3_aa: CAISETSLNTGELFF
j_call: TRBJ1-1; v_call: TRBV7-8; clone_size: few; cdr3_aa: CASSLVPQGSGTEAFF
j_call: TRBJ2-5; v_call: TRBV6-6; clone_size: many; cdr3_aa: CASTQLPRGGETQYF
j_call: TRBJ2-3; v_call: TRBV20-1; clone_size: few; cdr3_aa: CSASGTPISGYF
j_call: TRBJ1-1; v_call: TRBV3-1; clone_size: few; cdr3_aa: CASRLGTVNTEAFF
j_call: TRBJ2-2; v_call: TRBV7-9; clone_size: few; cdr3_aa: CASSRVYANTGELFF
j_call: TRBJ1-1; v_call: TRBV5-1; clone_size: many; cdr3_aa: CASSFQGPNTEAFF
j_call: TRBJ2-1; v_call: TRBV6-5; clone_size: once; cdr3_aa: CASSYSGGMEFF
j_call: TRBJ2-5; v_call: TRBV9; clone_size: few; cdr3_aa: CASSVGGADETQYF
j_call: TRBJ1-1; v_call: TRBV6-2/TRBV6-3; clone_size: .; cdr3_aa: CASSPINTEAFF
j_call: TRBJ2-1; v_call: TRBV11-2; clone_size: .; cdr3_aa: CASSLDGGLQDEQFF
j_call: TRBJ2-1; v_call: TRBV5-4; clone_size: .; cdr3_aa: CASSLVRGVDNEQFF
j_call: TRBJ2-5; v_call: TRBV19; clone_size: few; cdr3_aa: CARELGRSNETQYF
j_call: TRBJ2-5; v_call: TRBV20-1; clone_size: .; cdr3_aa: CSARGQGGRETQYF
j_call: TRBJ1-2; v_call: TRBV9; clone_size: .; cdr3_aa: CASSEGGLGGYTF
j_call: TRBJ2-3; v_call: TRBV7-6; clone_size: few; cdr3_aa: CASSHRDTQYF
j_call: TRBJ2-5; v_call: TRBV7-9; clone_size: many; cdr3_aa: CASSSPLNAGASQETQYF
j_call: TRBJ2-7; v_call: TRBV27; clone_size: few; cdr3_aa: CASSPRRTGGYEQYF
j_call: TRBJ2-5; v_call: TRBV4-1; clone_size: few; cdr3_aa: CASSLRVGDQETQYF
j_call: TRBJ1-2; v_call: TRBV2; clone_size: once; cdr3_aa: CASNRLTGNSAYGYTF
j_call: TRBJ1-4; v_call: TRBV27; clone_size: few; cdr3_aa: CASSPGTGGRIHEKLFF
j_call: TRBJ2-7; v_call: TRBV7-9; clone_size: many; cdr3_aa: CASSRRTGGLAYEQYF
j_call: TRBJ1-1; v_call: TRBV6-5; clone_size: .; cdr3_aa: CASSYRGGIGTEAFF
j_call: TRBJ2-5; v_call: TRBV10-2; clone_size: few; cdr3_aa: CASSQGYQETQYF
j_call: TRBJ1-6; v_call: TRBV6-5; clone_size: .; cdr3_aa: CASSYSKMYELGGSYNSPLHF
j_call: TRBJ1-5; v_call: TRBV4-1; clone_size: few; cdr3_aa: CASSQGTGDRRPQHF
j_call: TRBJ1-5; v_call: TRBV4-2; clone_size: few; cdr3_aa: CASRPSPAGQPQHF
j_call: TRBJ1-1; v_call: TRBV5-1; clone_size: few; cdr3_aa: CASSFRQGSTEAFF
j_call: TRBJ1-6; v_call: TRBV5-1; clone_size: few; cdr3_aa: CASSLARGDSPLHF
j_call: TRBJ2-7; v_call: TRBV27; clone_size: few; cdr3_aa: CASSWFLGYEQYF
j_call: TRBJ2-7; v_call: TRBV10-3; clone_size: few; cdr3_aa: CAISDTYEQYF
j_call: TRBJ1-1; v_call: TRBV7-9; clone_size: many; cdr3_aa: CASSSLQSGAEAFF
j_call: TRBJ2-1; v_call: TRBV12-5; clone_size: few; cdr3_aa: CASGFGLASYNEQFF
j_call: TRBJ2-5; v_call: TRBV5-5; clone_size: few; cdr3_aa: CASSLDRTGLRTQYF
j_call: TRBJ2-5; v_call: TRBV6-1; clone_size: many; cdr3_aa: CASSEGRLQETQYF
j_call: TRBJ2-5; v_call: TRBV5-6; clone_size: .; cdr3_aa: CASYPAGGVQETQYF
j_call: TRBJ2-2; v_call: TRBV29-1; clone_size: .; cdr3_aa: CSVGSGRGELFF
j_call: TRBJ2-1; v_call: TRBV12-3/TRBV12-4; clone_size: few; cdr3_aa: CASSFGRGGPVF